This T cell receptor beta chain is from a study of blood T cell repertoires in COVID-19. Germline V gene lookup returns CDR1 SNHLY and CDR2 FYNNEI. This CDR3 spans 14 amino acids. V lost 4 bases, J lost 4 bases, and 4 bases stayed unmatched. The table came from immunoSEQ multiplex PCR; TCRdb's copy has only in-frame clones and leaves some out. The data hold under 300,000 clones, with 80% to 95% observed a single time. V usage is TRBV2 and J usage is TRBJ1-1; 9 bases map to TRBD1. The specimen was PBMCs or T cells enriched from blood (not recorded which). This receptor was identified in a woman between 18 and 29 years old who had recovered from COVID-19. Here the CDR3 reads CASSGQGVGTEAFF. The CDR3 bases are TGTGCCAGCAGTGGACAGGGGGTTGGCACTGAAGCTTTCTTT.